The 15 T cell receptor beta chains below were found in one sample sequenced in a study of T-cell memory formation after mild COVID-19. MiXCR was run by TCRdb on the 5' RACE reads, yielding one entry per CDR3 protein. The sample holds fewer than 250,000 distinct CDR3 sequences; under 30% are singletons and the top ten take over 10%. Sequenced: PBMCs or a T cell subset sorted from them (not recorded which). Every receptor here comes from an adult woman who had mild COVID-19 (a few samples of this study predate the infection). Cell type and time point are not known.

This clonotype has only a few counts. CDR3 region: CASSLVSTEVGGYTF. The CDR3 bases are TGTGCCAGCAGCTTAGTGTCGACAGAGGTGGGCGGCTACACCTTC. The chain links TRBV7-9 to TRBJ1-2; TRBD1 is a possible D gene (5 bases). The CDR3 sequence is 15 residues long. Per the germline V gene, CDR1 is SEHNR and CDR2 is FQNEAQ (reference sequence). Trimming shortened V by 1 base and J by 8 bases, and 17 bases separated the two germline ends. Full variable domain (missing parts from reference TRBV7-9 and TRBJ1-2): DTGVSQNPRHKITKRGQNVTFRCDPISEHNRLYWYRQTLGQGPEFLTYFQNEAQLEKSRLLSDRFSAERPKGSFSTLEIQRTEQGDSAMYLCASSLVSTEVGGYTFGSGTRLTVV.

In nucleotides, the CDR3 is TGTGCCAGCACCTCCTTCCGCCAGGGCCATGGCTACACCTTC. Translation: CASTSFRQGHGYTF. V usage is TRBV9 and J usage is TRBJ1-2; possible D gene TRBD1, 5 bases. The CDR3 totals 14 residues. Per the germline V gene, CDR1 is SGDLS and CDR2 is YYNGEE. The V end lost 6 bases, the J end lost 6 bases, and 18 bases lay between the germline ends.

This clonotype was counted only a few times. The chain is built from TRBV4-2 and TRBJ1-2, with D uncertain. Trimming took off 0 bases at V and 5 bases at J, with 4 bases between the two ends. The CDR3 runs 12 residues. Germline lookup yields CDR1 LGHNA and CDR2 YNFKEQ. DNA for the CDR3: TGTGCCAGCAGCCAAGAACTGTATGGCTACACCTTC. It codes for CASSQELYGYTF.

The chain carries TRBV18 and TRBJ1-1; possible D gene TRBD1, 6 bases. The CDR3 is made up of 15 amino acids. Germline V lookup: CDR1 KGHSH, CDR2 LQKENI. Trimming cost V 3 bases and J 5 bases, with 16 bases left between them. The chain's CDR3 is CASSPLGRGGTEAFF. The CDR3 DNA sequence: TGTGCCAGCTCACCTTTGGGAAGGGGGGGTACTGAAGCTTTCTTT.

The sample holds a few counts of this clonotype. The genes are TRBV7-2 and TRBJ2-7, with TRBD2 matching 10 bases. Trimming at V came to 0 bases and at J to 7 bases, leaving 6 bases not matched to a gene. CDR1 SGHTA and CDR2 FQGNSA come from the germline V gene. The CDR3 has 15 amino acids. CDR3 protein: CASSLAASGSGEQYF. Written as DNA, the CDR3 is TGTGCCAGCAGCTTAGCGGCTAGCGGGAGCGGTGAGCAGTACTTC.

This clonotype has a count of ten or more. CDR3 nucleotides: TGTGCCAGCAGCTTGGGCGGGGGGGCCACCGGGGAGCTGTTTTTT. This sequence encodes CASSLGGGATGELFF. The rearrangement links TRBV11-2 to TRBJ2-2; 9 positions agree with TRBD2. Germline V CDR1 and CDR2: SGHAT, FQNNGV. Trimming removed 3 bases from V and 4 bases from J; junction bases left unmatched: 3. The CDR3 sequence is 15 residues long.

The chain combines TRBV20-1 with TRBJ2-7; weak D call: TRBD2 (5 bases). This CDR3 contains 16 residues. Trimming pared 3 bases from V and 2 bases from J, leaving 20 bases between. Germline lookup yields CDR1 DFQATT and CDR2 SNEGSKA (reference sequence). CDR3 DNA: TGCAGTGCTAGGGACGGACTCATGACGCCAACCTACGAGCAGTACTTC. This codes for CSARDGLMTPTYEQYF.

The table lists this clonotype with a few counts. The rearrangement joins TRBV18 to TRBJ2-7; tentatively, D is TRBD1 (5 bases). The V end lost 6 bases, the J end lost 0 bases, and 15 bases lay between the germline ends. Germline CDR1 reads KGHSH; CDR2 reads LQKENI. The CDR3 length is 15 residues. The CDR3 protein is CASSLRQGSSYEQYF. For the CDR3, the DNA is TGTGCCAGCTCCCTTAGGCAGGGAAGCTCCTACGAGCAGTACTTC.

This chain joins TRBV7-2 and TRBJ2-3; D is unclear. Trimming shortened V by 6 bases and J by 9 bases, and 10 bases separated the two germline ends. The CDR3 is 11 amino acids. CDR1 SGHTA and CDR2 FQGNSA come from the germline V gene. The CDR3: CASRSATTQYF. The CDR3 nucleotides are TGTGCCAGCAGATCGGCGACGACGCAGTATTTT.

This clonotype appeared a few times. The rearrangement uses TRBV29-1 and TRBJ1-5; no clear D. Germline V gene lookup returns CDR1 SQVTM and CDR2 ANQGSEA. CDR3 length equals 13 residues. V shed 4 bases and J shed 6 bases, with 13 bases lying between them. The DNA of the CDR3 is TGCAGCGTTGTCCGGGAAAGCGGTCAGCCCCAGCATTTT. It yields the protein CSVVRESGQPQHF. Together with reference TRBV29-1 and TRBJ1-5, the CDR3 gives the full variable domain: SAVISQKPSRDICQRGTSLTIQCQVDSQVTMMFWYRQQPGQSLTLIATANQGSEATYESGFVIDKFPISRPNLTFSTLTVSNMSPEDSSIYLCSVVRESGQPQHFGDGTRLSIL.

CDR3 in amino acids: CASSLDPGSATNEKLFF. Written as DNA, the CDR3 is TGCGCCAGCAGCTTGGACCCAGGGTCTGCAACTAATGAAAAACTGTTTTTT. This chain uses TRBV5-1 with TRBJ1-4, with D perhaps matching TRBD1 (5 bases). With 0 bases removed from V and 0 bases from J, the gap between germline ends came to 12 bases. The CDR3 sequence is 17 residues long. CDR1 and CDR2 from the germline V gene are SGHRS and YFSETQ.

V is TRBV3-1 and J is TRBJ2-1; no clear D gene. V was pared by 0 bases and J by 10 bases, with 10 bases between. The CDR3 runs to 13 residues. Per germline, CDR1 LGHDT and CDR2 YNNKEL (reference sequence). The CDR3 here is CASSQELDGEQFF. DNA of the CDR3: TGTGCCAGCAGCCAAGAACTGGATGGGGAGCAGTTCTTC.

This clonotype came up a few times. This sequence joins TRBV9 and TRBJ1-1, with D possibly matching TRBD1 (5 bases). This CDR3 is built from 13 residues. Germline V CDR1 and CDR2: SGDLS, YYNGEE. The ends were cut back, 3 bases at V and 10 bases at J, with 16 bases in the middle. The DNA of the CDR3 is TGTGCCAGCAGCGCAGTGGGTCAGGGAACAGCTTTCTTT. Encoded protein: CASSAVGQGTAFF.

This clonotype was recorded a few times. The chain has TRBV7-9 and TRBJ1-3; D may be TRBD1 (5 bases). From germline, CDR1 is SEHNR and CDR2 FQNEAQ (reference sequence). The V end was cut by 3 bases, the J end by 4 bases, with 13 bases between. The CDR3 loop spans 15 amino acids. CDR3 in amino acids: CASSFGGRSGNTIYF. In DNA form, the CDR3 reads TGTGCCAGCAGCTTTGGGGGGAGGTCCGGAAACACCATATATTTT.

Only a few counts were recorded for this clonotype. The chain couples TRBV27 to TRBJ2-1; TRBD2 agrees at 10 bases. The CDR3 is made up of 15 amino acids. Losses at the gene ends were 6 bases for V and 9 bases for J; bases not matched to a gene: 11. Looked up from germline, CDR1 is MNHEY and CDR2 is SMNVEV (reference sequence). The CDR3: CASRESGRALGEQFF. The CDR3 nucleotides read TGTGCCAGCAGGGAGAGCGGGAGGGCCTTGGGTGAGCAGTTCTTC.